This TCR beta chain was documented in a study of T cell responses to AZD1222 COVID-19 vaccine. Study results and caveats: Along spike, vaccine-associated CD4 TCRs were found throughout, with dominance at 160-218 and 743-854. Most donors were white British and more were female, and clonal diversity was possibly underestimated. All repertoire sampling was performed exclusively after the peak T cell response. Among those given AZD1222, only six were seropositive at baseline.

Clones were sequenced by immunoSEQ multiplex PCR, and TCRdb holds only the in-frame ones, with some missing. The sample records roughly 160,000 clones, around 88% being singletons. As to this clone: Antigen specificity is unknown.

Sequences were derived from peripheral blood, sampled 28 days after the second AZD1222 dose. The TCR sequence derives from an adult who received the AZD1222 COVID-19 vaccine.

CDR3 nucleotide sequence: TGTGCCAGAAGCTTGGATCGTCATCCGGGGACCTTC. This translates into CARSLDRHPGTF. The rearrangement uses TRBV5-3 and TRBJ1-2; no reliable D call. TRBV5-3 is an open reading frame, and its role is uncertain. The CDR3 length is 12 residues. Between the trimmed V and J ends, which lost 0 bases and 14 bases, there was a span of 14 bases.